The rows below give T cell receptor beta chains drawn from one sample of a study of cytomegalovirus exposure and HLA in healthy donors. This table comes from immunoSEQ multiplex PCR, and its TCRdb copy is limited to in-frame clones, with some not included. The sample consists of 95,000 to 150,000 clones, about two thirds of them appearing once. The sample was PBMCs. These receptors were taken from a woman aged 40 to 50 in good health and CMV-seropositive. The CDR3 runs from the conserved cysteine through the conserved F or W. Each record gives: J gene, D gene, clone size, V gene, CDR3 DNA, CDR3 protein. A D gene is named only where the DNA matches it firmly. Rows give clone size only sometimes, using once, few, many, or a class for an expanded clone.

TRBJ2-7 TRBD1 - TRBV18 TGTGCCAGCTCACTTCAGGGGGCTGCGTACGAGCAGTACTTC CASSLQGAAYEQYF
TRBJ2-4 - - TRBV9 TGTGCCAGCAGCGAGCGGCCCGGGCCGGGAAACATTCAGTACTTC CASSERPGPGNIQYF
TRBJ2-5 TRBD2 - TRBV7-7 TGTGCTAGCAGCCCCGGGACTAGCGGGGGGTTCCAAGAGACCCAGTACTTC CASSPGTSGGFQETQYF
TRBJ1-1 - - TRBV6-5 TGTGCCAGCAGTTACACCCGTCTAGGAACTGAAGCTTTCTTT CASSYTRLGTEAFF
TRBJ2-5 TRBD2 - TRBV5-6 TGTGCCAGCAGTCCGCTAGCGGGGGGCCAAGAGACCCAGTACTTC CASSPLAGGQETQYF
TRBJ2-5 - - TRBV10-3 TGTGCCATCAGTGAGTTAGCCGAGGGAGAGACCCAGTACTTC CAISELAEGETQYF
TRBJ2-7 - once TRBV11-2 TGTGCCAGCAGCTTTTCGCGGGACTCAAGCTCGGTTAGGTACTTC CASSFSRDSSSVRYF
TRBJ2-7 TRBD1 - TRBV5-4 TGTGCCAGCAGCCCGGACAGGGACAACGAGCAGTACTTC CASSPDRDNEQYF
TRBJ2-4 - once TRBV5-1 TGCGCCAGCAGCTCCCTGGGGGGGCAGGAGGACATTCAGTACTTC CASSSLGGQEDIQYF
TRBJ1-5 - - TRBV12-5 TGTGCTAGTGACGCTGGAAGGGGCATGAGCGATCAGCCCCAGCATTTT CASDAGRGMSDQPQHF
TRBJ2-7 TRBD2 - TRBV13 TGTGCCAGCAGCTCAGGACTAGCGGGGTACGAGCAGTACTTC CASSSGLAGYEQYF
TRBJ1-2 TRBD1 few TRBV2 TGTGCCAGCAGTGACTCCCCTGGTCGGGACAGTAGAGGGTATGGCTACACCTTC CASSDSPGRDSRGYGYTF
TRBJ1-2 - - TRBV2 TGTGCCAGCAGCCAAACAGTGTCTAACTATGGCTACACCTTC CASSQTVSNYGYTF
TRBJ1-1 - - TRBV25-1 TGTGCCAGCAGTGTGCGGGGCACTGAAGCTTTCTTT CASSVRGTEAFF
TRBJ2-7 TRBD1 once TRBV9 TGTGCCAGCCGATACAGGGGGAGTAGATTCGAGCAGTACTTC CASRYRGSRFEQYF
TRBJ1-2 - once TRBV7-2 TGTGCCAGCAGCGCCCCCGGACAGAACTTCTATGGCTACACCTTC CASSAPGQNFYGYTF
TRBJ1-6 - few TRBV11-3 TGTGCCAGCAGTGAGGGGGTTGATTCACCCCTCCACTTT CASSEGVDSPLHF
TRBJ1-1 TRBD1 - TRBV14 TGTGCCAGCAGCCAAGACAACAGGGGGGGAACTTTCTTT CASSQDNRGGTFF
TRBJ1-1 - - TRBV12-1 TGTGCCAGCGGGGACATCCGGGACAGGGGGTACACTGAAGCTTTCTTT CASGDIRDRGYTEAFF
TRBJ1-1 - - TRBV11-3 TGTGCCAGCAGCTTAGATGGCCCGAACACTGAAGCTTTCTTT CASSLDGPNTEAFF
TRBJ2-7 TRBD1 - TRBV7-8 TGTGCCAGCAGCCCGGGACCGGGACAGGACTACGAGCAGTACTTC CASSPGPGQDYEQYF
TRBJ1-2 TRBD1 - TRBV14 TGTGCCAGCAGCCAATCCACAGGGGGTGGCTATGGCTACACCTTC CASSQSTGGGYGYTF
TRBJ2-5 TRBD2 - TRBV7-2 TGTGCCAGCAGCTTAGGTCCAGCGGGGGGGCCGGAGACCCAGTACTTC CASSLGPAGGPETQYF
TRBJ2-3 - - TRBV25-1 TGTGCCAGCAGTGAACTGGCGGGGGCGAGCACAGATACGCAGTATTTT CASSELAGASTDTQYF
TRBJ1-1 - - TRBV29-1 TGCAGTGTCCCCCGGACAGAGAACACTGAAGCTTTCTTT CSVPRTENTEAFF
TRBJ2-7 - - TRBV9 TGTGCCAGCAGCCGACAGCCCCAACCTCACTACGAGCAGTACTTC CASSRQPQPHYEQYF
TRBJ2-2 - - TRBV29-1 TGCAGCGTTGACACAAGCACCGGGGAGCTGTTTTTT CSVDTSTGELFF